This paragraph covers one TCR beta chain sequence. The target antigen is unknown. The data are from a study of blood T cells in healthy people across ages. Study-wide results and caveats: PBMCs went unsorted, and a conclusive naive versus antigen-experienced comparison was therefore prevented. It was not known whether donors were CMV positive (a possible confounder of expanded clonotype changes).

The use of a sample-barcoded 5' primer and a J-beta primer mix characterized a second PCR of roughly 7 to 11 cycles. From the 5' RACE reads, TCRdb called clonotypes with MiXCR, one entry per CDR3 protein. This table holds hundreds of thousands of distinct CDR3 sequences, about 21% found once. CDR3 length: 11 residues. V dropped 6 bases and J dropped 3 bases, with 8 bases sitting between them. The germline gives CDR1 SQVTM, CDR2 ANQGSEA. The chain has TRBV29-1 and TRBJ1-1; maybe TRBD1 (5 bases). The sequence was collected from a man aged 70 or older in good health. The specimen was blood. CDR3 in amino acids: CSVGEYTEAFF. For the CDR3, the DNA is TGCAGCGTGGGGGAGTACACTGAAGCTTTCTTT.